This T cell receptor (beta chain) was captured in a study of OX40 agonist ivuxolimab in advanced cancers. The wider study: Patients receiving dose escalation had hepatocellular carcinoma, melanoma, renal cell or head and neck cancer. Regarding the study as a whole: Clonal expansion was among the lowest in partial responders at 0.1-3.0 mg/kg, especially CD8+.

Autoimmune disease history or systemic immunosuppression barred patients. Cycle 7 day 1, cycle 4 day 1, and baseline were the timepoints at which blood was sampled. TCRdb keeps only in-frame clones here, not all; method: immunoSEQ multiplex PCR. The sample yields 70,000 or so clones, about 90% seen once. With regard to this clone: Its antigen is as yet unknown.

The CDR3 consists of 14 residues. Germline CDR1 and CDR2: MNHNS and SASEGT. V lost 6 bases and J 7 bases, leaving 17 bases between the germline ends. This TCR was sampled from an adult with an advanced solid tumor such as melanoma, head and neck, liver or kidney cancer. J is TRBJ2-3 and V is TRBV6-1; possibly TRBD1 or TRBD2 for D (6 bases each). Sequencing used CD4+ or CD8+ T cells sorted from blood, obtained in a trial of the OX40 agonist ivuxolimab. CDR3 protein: CASRLRGPSNTQYF. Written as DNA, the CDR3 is TGTGCCAGCAGGTTACGGGGGCCCAGCAATACGCAGTATTTT.